This T cell receptor delta chain was obtained from a study of γδ T cells in repeated Plasmodium falciparum infection. Germline-derived CDR1 and CDR2 are GEAIGNYY and EKD. Germline trimming cut 0 bases from V and 0 bases from J; bases unmatched to any gene: 26. CDR3 size: 23 residues. Remarks on this clone: TCRdb has a much larger clone's protein, which differs at residue 15 from the translation of this DNA, likely because of a read error; what is shown is the protein translated from the DNA.

Bulk repertoires came from Vgamma9/Vdelta2+ or Vdelta2-negative gammadelta T cells flow-sorted from PBMC. TCRdb reprocessed the multiplex PCR reads through CATT. The data show roughly 90,000 delta-chain clones, over 0.9% seen once. The chain has TRDV2 and TRDJ1; TRDD3 matches 8 bases. Because TCRdb records no J gene, it was assigned here through a match of the DNA to germline. Sequenced material: gamma-delta T cells from blood. The receptor's source is a pool of human donors (malaria-infected and uninfected, not separated). The CDR3 region has the DNA TGTGCCTGTGACACCTCCTCTTCCAACGGAAGGGTGGGGGATGTGCCCCACACCGATAAACTCATCTTT. Translation: CACDTSSSNGRVGDVPHTDKLIF.